The T cell receptor (beta chain) under discussion was sequenced for a study of T cells in Graves' hyperthyroidism and ophthalmopathy (dated by TCRdb to between 2017 and 2020). Regarding the study in general: Peripheral blood was sampled at the time of initial diagnosis, prior to any treatment. After sampling, hyperthyroidism patients received methimazole starting at 30 mg daily, and ophthalmopathy patients received high-dose intravenous methylprednisolone. The paper reports TCR Vbeta CDR3 sequencing of more than 120 peripheral blood samples: approximately 41 ophthalmopathy, about 75 hyperthyroidism and approximately 17 progressor patients. Whether ophthalmopathy could be predicted prospectively was tested in an independent validation cohort made up of roughly 19 hyperthyroidism patients plus 17 patients who later progressed to ophthalmopathy. Thyroid tissue and blood T-cell repertoires from several Graves' hyperthyroidism patients were also compared in the study. The 95 to 100 discovery patients were divided at random into training and test sets in a 7:3 ratio. A discovery cohort of about a hundred patients, 43 with Graves' ophthalmopathy and 55 to 60 with stable Graves' hyperthyroidism, was used to find distinguishing TCR V-J signatures.

On this clonotype: Its antigen is not yet known. Base qualities were left out, and no much larger clone turns up one base away.

The hyperthyroidism patients were between 18 and 65 years old and newly diagnosed, with a disease duration of less than 2 months. Exclusion was applied to patients with uncontrolled infections, other autoimmune diseases, pregnancy or lactation. Diagnoses relied on clinical symptoms, serum thyroxine and TRAb, thyroid ultrasound and orbital computed tomography. Blood from progressor patients was drawn when they were first diagnosed with hyperthyroidism, before any ophthalmopathy symptoms appeared. PBMCs were isolated from about 9.1 ml of fresh peripheral blood by Ficoll-Paque density gradient centrifugation. Progressor patients were initially diagnosed with Graves' hyperthyroidism and developed ophthalmopathy during follow-up. Total RNA was extracted using Trizol reagent, and RNA quality was assessed on an Agilent 2100 Bioanalyzer. From V the trimming removes 3 bases and from J it removes 0 bases, while the gene matches leave 10 bases of the junction unaccounted for. The CDR3 runs 18 residues from the cysteine to the phenylalanine. The read is trimmed to its CDR3 DNA, 54 bases read in frame from base 1. CDR1 and CDR2, looked up from the germline V gene, are SGHRS and YFSETQ.

Amplification of TCR beta CDR3 regions was carried out from RNA transcripts. The TCR CDR3 was subjected to a first round of RT-PCR using the HTBI primer set and the Qiagen OneStep RT-PCR kit. Libraries were constructed in a second round of multiplex PCR, after which size selection and purification were performed. Paired-end sequencing of the libraries was performed with 100 bp reads on an Illumina HiSeq2000. In the authors' own workflow: SOAPnuke was used to process the raw data, removing reads that contained adapters or uncalled bases, had a mean Phred below 15, or lacked an exact match to the constant primer or identifier. High-quality paired reads were merged using COPE v1.2.5, and each unique nucleotide sequence was defined as a clonotype. MiTCR v1.1 was used to align clonotypes to the IMGT TRBV, TRBD and TRBJ reference segments. Only V-J combinations with frequency above 0.0001, covering roughly 99% of repertoires, were analysed. A TCS score was defined as the ratio of F50 (clonal expansion) to E x V (chaos), with BLOSUM62-based TCRdist applied between CDR3 peptides within each V-J. Welch's t-statistics and random forest reduced fewer than 600 V-J features to 13, which were used in a naive Bayes classifier (R e1071). Starting from the raw public reads, TCRdb applied fastp trimming at Q25, assembled clones with MiXCR and retained in-frame beta chains. When rows share a CDR3 protein, they turn into one entry using the most common DNA and genes. For this entry, the V and J calls and clone size follow TCRdb and not the study's own pipeline. This sample lists 350,000 or so distinct CDR3 sequences; approximately 18% were detected once. Clones ranked in the top ten supply around 35% of the sample.

Results and caveats for the whole study, not just this receptor: No statistical method was used to fix the sample size in advance, and group allocation was not hidden from the investigators. In validation, the model predicted progression to ophthalmopathy with over 60% sensitivity and less than 80% specificity, a median of approximately 6.5 months before onset. Most expanded thyroid clonotypes (frequency above 0.001) were also detected in blood, a finding suggesting that blood repertoires may reflect thyroid immune responses. A 13 V-J signature model separated ophthalmopathy from stable hyperthyroidism, with 87.88% sensitivity and roughly 81% specificity in cross-validation and 80%/75% in testing.

The sequence links TRBV5-1 to TRBJ2-3; a stretch of 10 junction bases matches TRBD2. This TCR derives from a woman aged 25 to 45 with Graves' hyperthyroidism that later progressed to Graves' ophthalmopathy. The source material was blood. Read as DNA, the sequence is TGCGCCAGCAGCTCCAAGCGGGGGGGCGCGTGGAGCACAGATACGCAGTATTTT. It encodes CASSSKRGGAWSTDTQYF.